This paragraph covers one TCR beta chain sequence. These data originate in a study of response to subunit inactivated influenza vaccine. The CDR3 consists of 15 residues. J gave up 2 bases and V 2 bases, and 3 bases lay outside the gene matches. CDR1 SGDLS and CDR2 YYNGEE come from the germline V gene. TCRdb reanalysed the RT-PCR reads using MiXCR and keeps one entry per CDR3 protein. The sample gives roughly 710,000 distinct CDR3 sequences, 12% to 15% of which show up once; 7.5% to 9% is in the top ten. Sample: PBMCs from blood, taken 14 to 15 days before vaccination. The clonotype originates from a man aged 50 to 60 who received an inactivated influenza vaccine. The chain is built from TRBV9 and TRBJ2-1; 8 positions agree with TRBD2. The CDR3 protein is CASSVAGGPYNEQFF. As DNA, the CDR3 is TGTGCCAGCAGCGTTGCGGGGGGACCCTACAATGAGCAGTTCTTC.